These 20 T cell receptor beta chains originate from one sample sequenced in a study of T cells in localized non-small cell lung cancer. Sequencing used immunoSEQ multiplex PCR; TCRdb keeps in-frame clones, though not all of them. The sample contains about 1,800 clones, about 30% of which appear only once. Source: normal lung tissue next to the tumor, taken before any cancer treatment. Every receptor here comes from a female donor over 55 with stage I lung adenocarcinoma.

V and J are TRBV29-1 and TRBJ2-3; the D is unclear. The germline gives CDR1 SQVTM, CDR2 ANQGSEA. The CDR3 is 15 residues long. Trimming left V 3 bases short and J 1 base short, with 14 bases between. The CDR3 reads CSVDKGLGRTDTQYF. DNA for the CDR3: TGCAGCGTTGATAAGGGTCTAGGACGCACAGATACGCAGTATTTT.

This clone was observed a few times. The J gene is TRBJ1-2, the V gene TRBV11-3; 7 nucleotides line up with TRBD1. CDR3 length: 16 residues. V lost 4 bases to trimming and J lost 0 bases; unmatched junction nucleotides: 8. CDR1 is SGHNT, CDR2 YENEEA, per germline. CDR3 sequence (DNA): TGTGCCAGCAGCTCCGTGGACAGGCGAGCTAACTATGGCTACACCTTC. Encoded protein: CASSSVDRRANYGYTF.

This clone was detected only a few times. V gene TRBV7-7 combines with J gene TRBJ2-3, with D hard to call. V was trimmed by 1 base and J by 4 bases, leaving 9 bases between them. This CDR3 region has 14 residues. Germline CDR1 reads SSHAT; CDR2 reads FNYEAQ (reference sequence). CDR3 bases: TGTGCCAGCAGCTTAGATATGGGGTCAGATACGCAGTATTTT. Encoded protein: CASSLDMGSDTQYF. Filled out from reference TRBV7-7 and TRBJ2-3, the complete variable domain reads GAGVSQSPRYKVTKRGQDVTLRCDPISSHATLYWYQQALGQGPEFLTYFNYEAQPDKSGLPSDRFSAERPEGSISTLTIQRTEQRDSAMYRCASSLDMGSDTQYFGPGTRLTVL.

The V call is TRBV18, the J call TRBJ2-1, with D maybe TRBD2 (6 bases). This CDR3 contains 14 residues. The germline V gene has CDR1 KGHSH and CDR2 LQKENI. With 3 bases removed from V and 9 bases from J, the gap between germline ends came to 15 bases. The CDR3 sequence is CASSPGTSTVEQFF. The CDR3 DNA reads TGTGCCAGCTCACCTGGCACTAGCACCGTTGAGCAGTTCTTC.

V is TRBV29-1 and J is TRBJ2-5, with 9 nucleotides matching TRBD1. The CDR3 spans 15 residues. Trimming took 4 bases from V and 1 from J; bases not matched to a gene: 7. Per germline, CDR1 SQVTM and CDR2 ANQGSEA. The CDR3 spells CSVVGTGRSQETQYF. CDR3 DNA: TGCAGCGTTGTAGGGACAGGGAGGAGCCAAGAGACCCAGTACTTC. Full variable domain (remainder filled in from reference TRBV29-1 and TRBJ2-5): SAVISQKPSRDICQRGTSLTIQCQVDSQVTMMFWYRQQPGQSLTLIATANQGSEATYESGFVIDKFPISRPNLTFSTLTVSNMSPEDSSIYLCSVVGTGRSQETQYFGPGTRLLVL.

This clone occurred a few times. The J gene is TRBJ1-1, the V gene TRBV11-3; D may be TRBD1 (5 bases). CDR1 and CDR2 from the germline V gene are SGHNT and YENEEA. The V gene lost 3 bases and the J gene lost 1 base, with 9 bases spanning the gap. This CDR3 has 14 residues. The CDR3 protein is CASSFRQSNTEAFF. DNA of the CDR3: TGTGCCAGCAGCTTCAGACAGTCGAACACTGAAGCTTTCTTT.

The rearrangement uses TRBV11-3 and TRBJ1-4; D possibly corresponds to TRBD1 (5 bases). V lost 3 bases and J 6 bases, leaving 11 bases between the germline ends. This CDR3 has 14 residues. Looked up from germline, CDR1 is SGHNT and CDR2 is YENEEA. The CDR3 sequence: CASSFGGDDEKLFF. CDR3 coding DNA: TGTGCCAGCAGCTTTGGAGGGGATGATGAAAAACTGTTTTTT.

This clone has only a few counts. The rearrangement joins TRBV28 to TRBJ2-7; 7 bases match TRBD2. V was pared by 2 bases and J by 1 base, with 8 bases of the junction left unmatched. This CDR3 contains 16 residues. The germline V gene encodes CDR1 MDHEN and CDR2 SYDVKM. CDR3 in amino acids: CASSLLTGGISYEQYF. Here the CDR3 DNA reads TGTGCCAGCAGTTTACTAACGGGGGGTATATCCTACGAGCAGTACTTC.

This clone was seen more than once but under ten times. This chain links TRBV29-1 with TRBJ1-1; D may be TRBD1 (6 bases). The V end was cut by 4 bases, the J end by 5 bases, with 14 bases between. This CDR3 has 13 residues. Germline assignment: CDR1 SQVTM and CDR2 ANQGSEA. The CDR3 DNA follows: TGCAGCGTTGGGCACAGGGCAAGAACTGAAGCTTTCTTT. Amino acid sequence: CSVGHRARTEAFF.

This clone was picked up a small number of times. The chain joins TRBV11-3 to TRBJ1-1; D unresolved. Germline V gene lookup returns CDR1 SGHNT and CDR2 YENEEA. V was clipped by 3 bases and J by 3 bases, with 14 bases between them. This CDR3 contains 15 residues. The CDR3 reads CASSFLASGHTEAFF. In DNA, the CDR3 is TGTGCCAGCAGCTTTTTGGCCAGTGGGCACACTGAAGCTTTCTTT.

V and J are TRBV9 and TRBJ1-1; D possibly corresponds to TRBD1 (5 bases). Trimming removed 0 bases at V and 1 base at J, with 13 bases between. The germline V gene has CDR1 SGDLS and CDR2 YYNGEE. The CDR3 is made up of 16 amino acids. The CDR3 reads CASSVDKGWRNTEAFF. The DNA for the CDR3 is TGTGCCAGCAGCGTAGATAAGGGGTGGAGGAACACTGAAGCTTTCTTT. Based on the CDR3 plus reference TRBV9 and TRBJ1-1, the full variable domain is DSGVTQTPKHLITATGQRVTLRCSPRSGDLSVYWYQQSLDQGLQFLIQYYNGEERAKGNILERFSAQQFPDLHSELNLSSLELGDSALYFCASSVDKGWRNTEAFFGQGTRLTVV.

This clone has only a few counts. The chain uses TRBV6-8 and TRBJ2-1, with 13 bases lining up with TRBD2. This CDR3 region has 15 residues. CDR1 is MNHGY and CDR2 is SAAAGT in the germline V gene. With V trimmed by 4 bases and J by 6 bases, 3 bases remained unmatched. CDR3 bases: TGTGCCAGCAGTTTCCGGACTAGCGGGAGCAATGAGCAGTTCTTC. Translated: CASSFRTSGSNEQFF.

This clone turned up a few times. V is TRBV6-8 and J is TRBJ1-3; D possibly corresponds to TRBD1 (5 bases). CDR1 and CDR2 (germline): MNHGY, SAAAGT. The CDR3 sequence is 16 residues long. V dropped 2 bases and J dropped 0 bases, with 11 bases sitting between them. The CDR3 is CASSYDSTPSGNTIYF. The CDR3 DNA reads TGTGCCAGCAGTTACGACAGTACCCCCTCTGGAAACACCATATATTTT.

CDR3 loop: CASSLVADGLGEQFF. The CDR3 DNA is TGTGCCAGCAGCTTAGTAGCGGACGGTCTCGGCGAGCAGTTCTTC. The gene calls are TRBV11-3 and TRBJ2-1, with D possibly being TRBD2 (6 bases). Germline loops: CDR1 SGHNT, CDR2 YENEEA. The CDR3 consists of 15 residues. V lost 1 base and J lost 10, with 17 bases in between.

This clone has more than one count but fewer than ten. This rearrangement joins TRBV11-3 to TRBJ2-5, with D possibly called TRBD1 or TRBD2 (6 bases each). From germline, CDR1 is SGHNT and CDR2 YENEEA. The CDR3 has 15 residues. Trimming stripped 0 bases from V and 5 bases from J, with 13 bases between. The CDR3 loop is CASSLEVGGLETQYF. The CDR3 DNA reads TGTGCCAGCAGCTTAGAGGTCGGGGGCCTCGAGACCCAGTACTTC.

The CDR3 loop is CASSVWGQGQETQYF. Here the CDR3 DNA reads TGTGCCAGCAGCGTCTGGGGGCAGGGGCAAGAGACCCAGTACTTC. The gene calls are TRBV14 and TRBJ2-5; possible D gene TRBD1, 6 bases. CDR1 SGHDN and CDR2 FVKESK come from the germline V gene. This CDR3 is built from 15 residues. Deletions cut 5 bases from V and 2 bases from J, with 15 bases between. The full variable domain, completed using reference TRBV14 and TRBJ2-5, is EAGVTQFPSHSVIEKGQTVTLRCDPISGHDNLYWYRRVMGKEIKFLLHFVKESKQDESGMPNNRFLAERTGGTYSTLKVQPAELEDSGVYFCASSVWGQGQETQYFGPGTRLLVL.

This clone was detected only once. The genes are TRBV30 and TRBJ2-5, with a possible D match to TRBD2 (6 bases). The CDR3 covers 13 residues. V lost 2 bases and J lost 5, with 12 bases in between. Germline-derived CDR1 and CDR2 are GTSNPN and SVGIG (reference sequence). The CDR3 spells CAWSSRRGETQYF. Written as DNA, the CDR3 is TGTGCCTGGAGTTCCCGGCGGGGTGAGACCCAGTACTTC.

This clone was counted only a few times. CDR3 sequence reads: CASSLSDSHYEQYF. Here the CDR3 DNA reads TGTGCCAGCAGTTTATCCGACAGTCACTACGAGCAGTACTTC. The chain recombines TRBV28 with TRBJ2-7; a possible D gene is TRBD1 (5 bases). The germline CDR1 and CDR2 sequences are MDHEN and SYDVKM. V was cut by 1 base and J by 3 bases, with 10 bases left in between. There are 14 residues in the CDR3.

There are a few counts of this clone. The chain recombines TRBV18 with TRBJ1-1; D not resolved. CDR3 length: 13 residues. V dropped 0 bases and J dropped 8 bases, with 10 bases sitting between them. Per the germline V gene, CDR1 is KGHSH and CDR2 is LQKENI. The CDR3 nucleotides read TGTGCCAGCTCACCACCGAACTCTAACGAAGCTTTCTTT. Its translation: CASSPPNSNEAFF.

This clone was observed a few times. The V gene is TRBV6-8, the J gene TRBJ2-2, with 7 bases fitting TRBD1. In germline, CDR1 is MNHGY, CDR2 SAAAGT. The trim removed 6 bases at V and 2 bases at J, leaving 6 bases unmatched. The length of the CDR3 is 15 residues. The chain's CDR3 is CASRLTGLNTGELFF. Written as DNA, the CDR3 is TGTGCCAGCAGATTGACAGGGTTAAACACCGGGGAGCTGTTTTTT.